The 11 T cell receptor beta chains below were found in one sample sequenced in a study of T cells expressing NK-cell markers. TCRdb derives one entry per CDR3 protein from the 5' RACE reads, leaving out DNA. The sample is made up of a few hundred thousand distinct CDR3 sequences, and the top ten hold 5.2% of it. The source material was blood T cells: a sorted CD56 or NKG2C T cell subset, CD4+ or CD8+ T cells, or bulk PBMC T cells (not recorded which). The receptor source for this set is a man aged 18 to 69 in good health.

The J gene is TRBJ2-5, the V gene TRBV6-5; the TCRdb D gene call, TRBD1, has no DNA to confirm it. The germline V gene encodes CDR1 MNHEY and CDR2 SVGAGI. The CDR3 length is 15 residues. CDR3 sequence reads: CASSYPNREKETQYF.

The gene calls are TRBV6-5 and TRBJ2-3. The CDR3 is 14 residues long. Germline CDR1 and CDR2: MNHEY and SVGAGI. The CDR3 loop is CASSYETSTDTQYF.

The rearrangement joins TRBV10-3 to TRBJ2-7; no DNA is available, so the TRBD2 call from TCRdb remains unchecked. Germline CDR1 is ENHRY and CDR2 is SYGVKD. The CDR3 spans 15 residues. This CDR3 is CAISESRTRAGEQYF.

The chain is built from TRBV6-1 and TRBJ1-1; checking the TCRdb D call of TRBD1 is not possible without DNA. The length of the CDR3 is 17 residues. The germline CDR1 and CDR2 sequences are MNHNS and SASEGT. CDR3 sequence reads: CASSRVPGQGLNTEAFF.

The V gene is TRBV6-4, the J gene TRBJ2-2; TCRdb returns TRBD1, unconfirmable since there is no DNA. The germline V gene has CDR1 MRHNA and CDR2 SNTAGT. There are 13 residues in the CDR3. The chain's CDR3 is CASSEYRSGELFF.

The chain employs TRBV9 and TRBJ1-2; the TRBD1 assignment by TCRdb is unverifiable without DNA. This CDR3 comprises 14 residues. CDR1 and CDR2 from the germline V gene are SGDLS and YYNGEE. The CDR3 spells CASSGDSRTAGYTF.

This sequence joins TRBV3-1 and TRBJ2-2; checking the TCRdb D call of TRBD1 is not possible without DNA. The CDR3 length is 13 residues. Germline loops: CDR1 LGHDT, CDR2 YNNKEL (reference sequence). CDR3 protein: CAISDRNTGELFF.

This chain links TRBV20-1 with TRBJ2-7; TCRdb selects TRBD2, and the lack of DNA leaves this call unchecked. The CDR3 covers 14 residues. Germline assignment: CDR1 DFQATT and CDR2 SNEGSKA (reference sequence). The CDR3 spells CSASSRVTAYEQYF.

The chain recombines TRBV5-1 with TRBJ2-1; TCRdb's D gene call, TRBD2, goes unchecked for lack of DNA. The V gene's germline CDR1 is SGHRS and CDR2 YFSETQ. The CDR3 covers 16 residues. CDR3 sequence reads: CASSLPGLATYNEQFF.

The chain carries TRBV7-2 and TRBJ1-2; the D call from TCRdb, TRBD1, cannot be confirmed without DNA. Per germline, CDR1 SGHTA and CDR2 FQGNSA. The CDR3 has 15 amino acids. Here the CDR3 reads CASSLDSGALQGYTF.

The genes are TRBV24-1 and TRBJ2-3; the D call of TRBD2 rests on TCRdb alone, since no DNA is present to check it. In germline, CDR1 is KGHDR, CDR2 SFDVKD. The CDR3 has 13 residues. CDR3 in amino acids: CATSDLGTHTQYF.